The clone carrying this T cell receptor beta chain was seen more than once but under ten times. Its target is not known. The sample originates from a study of CD8 T cells in ankylosing spondylitis. CDR1 and CDR2 (germline): SGHVS, FQNEAQ. Trimming removed 1 base from V and 7 bases from J; junction bases left unmatched: 10. The CDR3 consists of 15 residues. The TCR beta libraries were generated through quantitative 5'-RACE incorporating molecular barcodes. TCRdb itself ran the 5' RACE reads through MiXCR, one entry per CDR3 protein. Of over 600,000 distinct CDR3 sequences in the sample, 15% to 20% are singletons; the top ten hold under 20%. Whole-study findings and limits: Seemingly characteristic of ankylosing spondylitis blood was a TCR beta motif consisting of 7 or 8 highly homologous variants. Reportedly, disease-linked clones are significantly enriched in ankylosing spondylitis patients' matched synovial fluid.

This chain links TRBV7-8 with TRBJ2-7; 7 bases fit TRBD2. This sequence originates from a male donor with ankylosing spondylitis. The sequencing sample was made of blood, either unsorted or a sorted T cell fraction (not recorded which). CDR3 residues: CASSLVWQGGREQYF. DNA of the CDR3: TGTGCCAGCAGCTTAGTCTGGCAGGGAGGGAGGGAGCAGTACTTC.